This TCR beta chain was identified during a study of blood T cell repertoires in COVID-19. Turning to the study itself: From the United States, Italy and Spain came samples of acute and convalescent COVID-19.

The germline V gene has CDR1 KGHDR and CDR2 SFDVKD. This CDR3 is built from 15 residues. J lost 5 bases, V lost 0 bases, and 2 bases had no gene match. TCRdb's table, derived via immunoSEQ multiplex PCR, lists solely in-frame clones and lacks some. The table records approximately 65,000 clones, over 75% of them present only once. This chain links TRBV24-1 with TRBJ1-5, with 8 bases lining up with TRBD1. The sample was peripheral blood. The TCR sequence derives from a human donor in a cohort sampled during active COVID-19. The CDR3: CATSDLGQGYQPQHF. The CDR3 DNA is TGTGCCACCAGTGATTTGGGACAGGGCTATCAGCCCCAGCATTTT.